This T cell receptor (beta chain) was captured by sequencing in a study of CD8 T cells in ankylosing spondylitis. Study-wide results and limits: Certain motif variants had earlier appeared in reactive arthritis synovial fluid and blood. Reportedly, significant enrichment of disease-linked clones occurred in matched ankylosing spondylitis synovial fluid. Roughly eight highly homologous variants made up a TCR beta motif that seemed to typify ankylosing spondylitis blood.

This clonotype has a handful of counts. What it binds is not known. Per the germline V gene, CDR1 is SGHTA and CDR2 is FQGNSA. With 6 bases removed from V and 0 bases from J, the gap between germline ends came to 6 bases. The CDR3 sequence is 13 residues long. TCRdb used MiXCR to reprocess the 5' RACE reads, holding one entry per CDR3 protein. The data contain roughly 180,000 distinct CDR3 sequences, around a tenth of them singletons. The chain carries TRBV7-2 and TRBJ2-1; D is uncertain. The receptor was isolated from a female donor with ankylosing spondylitis or in good health (not recorded which). Sequenced input: blood, either unsorted or a sorted T cell fraction (not recorded which). CDR3 in DNA: TGTGCCAGCAGGCCAGCCTCCTACAATGAGCAGTTCTTC. Translating gives CASRPASYNEQFF. Together with reference TRBV7-2 and TRBJ2-1, the CDR3 gives the full variable domain: GAGVSQSPSNKVTEKGKDVELRCDPISGHTALYWYRQSLGQGLEFLIYFQGNSAPDKSGLPSDRFSAERTGGSVSTLTIQRTQQEDSAVYLCASRPASYNEQFFGPGTRLTVL.